This T cell receptor beta chain was obtained from a study of human T cells and chemical hapten exposure. CDR1 is SGHKS and CDR2 is YYEKEE in the germline V gene (reference sequence). The V end lost 1 base, the J end lost 0 bases, and 13 bases lay between the germline ends. CDR3 length equals 16 residues. This clonotype was observed at least ten times. Documented time point: healthy volunteer bleed at 6 weeks. The authors extracted total RNA from unfractionated whole blood. TCRdb reprocessed the RACE reads via MiXCR and lists one record per CDR3 protein. The table has 65,000 to 95,000 distinct CDR3 sequences, approximately 8.6% seen once.

Specimen: whole blood. This rearrangement joins TRBV5-5 to TRBJ1-1, with D hard to call. The sequence was obtained from a female donor in good health. Some clones in this sample may be carry-over from other donors' samples. The CDR3 DNA reads as TGTGCCAGCAGCTTGTTTTACAGATCCCTGAACACTGAAGCTTTCTTT. Encoded protein: CASSLFYRSLNTEAFF.